The 12 T cell receptor beta chains listed next were all sequenced from one sample in a study of cytomegalovirus exposure and HLA in healthy donors. TCRdb keeps only in-frame clones here, not all; method: immunoSEQ multiplex PCR. The table includes nearly 110,000 clones, about 88% detected once. The source material was PBMCs. Receptors were obtained from a young woman in good health and CMV-seropositive.

The chain links TRBV7-9 to TRBJ1-1, with unresolved D. The CDR3 length is 12 residues. Trimming took 5 bases from V and 3 from J, leaving 7 bases between them. Germline lookup yields CDR1 SEHNR and CDR2 FQNEAQ (reference sequence). Here the CDR3 DNA reads TGTGCCAGCAGCCCGTCAGACACTGAAGCTTTCTTT. It codes for CASSPSDTEAFF.

The chain carries TRBV7-2 and TRBJ2-7, with D possibly matching TRBD2 (6 bases). This CDR3 is 16 amino acids long. CDR1 SGHTA and CDR2 FQGNSA come from the germline V gene. Between the trimmed V and J ends, which lost 1 base and 3 bases, there was a span of 16 bases. CDR3 DNA: TGTGCCAGCAGCTTAGTTGTCCGGGGGAGGTTCTACGAGCAGTACGTC. Translation: CASSLVVRGRFYEQYV.

The chain has TRBV2 and TRBJ1-1; TRBD1 matches 7 bases. CDR1 is SNHLY, CDR2 FYNNEI, per germline. Trimming removed 5 bases from V and 2 bases from J; junction bases left unmatched: 2. The CDR3 contains 13 residues. CDR3 sequence reads: CASSRDSNTEAFF. The CDR3 DNA reads as TGTGCCAGCAGTCGGGACAGTAACACTGAAGCTTTCTTT.

This rearrangement joins TRBV28 to TRBJ1-4; D gene unclear. The ends were cut back, 6 bases at V and 8 bases at J, with 13 bases in the middle. Germline loops: CDR1 MDHEN, CDR2 SYDVKM. The CDR3 is 13 residues long. The CDR3 DNA sequence: TGTGCCAGCAGAGAGGGTTATCGGGAAAAACTGTTTTTT. This encodes CASREGYREKLFF.

The chain recombines TRBV5-6 with TRBJ2-5; 8 bases agree with TRBD1. This CDR3 region has 15 residues. Germline V gene lookup returns CDR1 SGHDT and CDR2 YYEEEE. With 5 bases clipped from V and 1 base from J, the junction kept 7 bases outside the gene matches. The chain's CDR3 is CASSHDRGLQETQYF. For the CDR3, the DNA is TGTGCCAGCAGTCACGACAGGGGACTCCAAGAGACCCAGTACTTC.

V gene TRBV2 combines with J gene TRBJ1-2; 7 nucleotides match TRBD1. The CDR3 totals 15 residues. V gave up 3 bases and J gave up 7 bases; unmatched junction bases: 11. Germline V CDR1 and CDR2: SNHLY, FYNNEI. Written as DNA, the CDR3 is TGTGCCAGCAGTGATTTAAGACAGGGAAGTTTTGGCTACACCTTC. Amino acid sequence: CASSDLRQGSFGYTF.

The DNA of the CDR3 is TGTGCCAGCAGATCATCGGGGAATTCACCCCTCCACTTT. Its translation is CASRSSGNSPLHF. The genes are TRBV7-2 and TRBJ1-6; no clear D gene. Germline CDR1 SGHTA, CDR2 FQGNSA. Trimming cost V 6 bases and J 7 bases, with 10 bases left between them. The CDR3 is 13 residues long.

This sequence joins TRBV13 and TRBJ2-5; TRBD1 might be the D (5 bases). From germline, CDR1 is PRHDT and CDR2 FYEKMQ (reference sequence). The ends were cut back, 0 bases at V and 1 base at J, with 12 bases in the middle. This CDR3 is built from 16 residues. The CDR3 DNA reads as TGTGCCAGCAGCTTAGGGGACACAACTTCCCAAGAGACCCAGTACTTC. Residues: CASSLGDTTSQETQYF.

This clone was detected only a few times. The rearrangement joins TRBV4-1 to TRBJ2-1, with TRBD1 matching 7 bases. Germline V gives CDR1 MGHRA, CDR2 YSYEKL. Unmatched junction bases numbered 8, after V lost 4 bases and J lost 5 bases. The CDR3 length is 15 residues. CDR3 residues: CASSRGDRVDNEQFF. In DNA, the CDR3 is TGCGCCAGCAGCCGGGGAGACAGGGTTGACAATGAGCAGTTCTTC.

The V gene is TRBV2, the J gene TRBJ2-7; 8 nucleotides agree with TRBD2. CDR1 and CDR2 from the germline V gene are SNHLY and FYNNEI. V gave up 5 bases and J gave up 0 bases; unmatched junction bases: 6. CDR3 length equals 15 residues. This CDR3 reads CASSLSGGRSYEQYF. As DNA, the CDR3 is TGTGCCAGCAGTTTGAGCGGGGGCCGCTCCTACGAGCAGTACTTC.

The chain joins TRBV9 to TRBJ2-7, with 8 bases matching TRBD1. This CDR3 spans 17 amino acids. Germline CDR1 reads SGDLS; CDR2 reads YYNGEE. With 0 bases clipped from V and 6 bases from J, the junction kept 14 bases outside the gene matches. CDR3 nucleotide sequence: TGTGCCAGCAGCGTAGTACCTGGGCAGGGGGCCGACGGCGAGCAGTACTTC. Translated: CASSVVPGQGADGEQYF. The full variable domain, its missing parts supplied by reference TRBV9 and TRBJ2-7, is DSGVTQTPKHLITATGQRVTLRCSPRSGDLSVYWYQQSLDQGLQFLIQYYNGEERAKGNILERFSAQQFPDLHSELNLSSLELGDSALYFCASSVVPGQGADGEQYFGPGTRLTVT.

The gene calls are TRBV9 and TRBJ2-1; 12 positions match TRBD2. Germline CDR1 and CDR2: SGDLS and YYNGEE. The J segment lost 0 bases and the V segment lost 0 bases, leaving 4 bases of the junction unmatched. This CDR3 contains 18 residues. Here the CDR3 DNA reads TGTGCCAGCAGCGTAGCAACTAGCGGGGGGAGCTCCTACAATGAGCAGTTCTTC. Translation: CASSVATSGGSSYNEQFF.